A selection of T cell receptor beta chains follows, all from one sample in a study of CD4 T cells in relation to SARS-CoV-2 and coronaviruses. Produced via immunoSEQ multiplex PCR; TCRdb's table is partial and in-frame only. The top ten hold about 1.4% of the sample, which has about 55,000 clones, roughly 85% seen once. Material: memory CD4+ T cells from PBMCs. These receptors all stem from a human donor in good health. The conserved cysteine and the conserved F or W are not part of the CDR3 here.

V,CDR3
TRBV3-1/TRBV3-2,ASSQESDSYNEQF
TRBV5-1,ASSIGHLANYGYT
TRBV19,ASSMGQGYEKLF
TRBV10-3,AISEAAGGHYNEQF
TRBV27,ASSLFSGGTGELF
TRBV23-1,ASTPGLLIYEQY
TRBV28,ASSLPPTGFGETQY
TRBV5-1,ASSLPGTGNNEQF
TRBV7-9,AFAGDNEQF
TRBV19,ASSPGTAGNTIY
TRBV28,ASNYRIGDYEQY
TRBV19,ASSIGATMNTEAF
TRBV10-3,ASSPSNQPQH
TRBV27,ASKLRRATDTQY
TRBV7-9,ASSPNRGANEKLF
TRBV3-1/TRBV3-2,ASSQGLAGGQETQY
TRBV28,ASSAPQAGVIGELF
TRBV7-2,ASSFDWVATEAF
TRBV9,ASSVVLGEVKNQPQH
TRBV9,ASSPRWGSYEQY
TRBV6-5,ASSYTSGKYTDTQY
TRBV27,ASSPELPRKIYGYT
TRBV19,ASSISGQGLYEQH
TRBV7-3,ASSLSTGQGYEQF
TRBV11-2,ASSPTGGFSNEQF
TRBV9,ARGWASHSNQPQH
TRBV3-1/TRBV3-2,ASSRVRDYRTQY
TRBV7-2,ASSLRTVRGSHGYT
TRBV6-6,ASTYRDGYSNQPQH
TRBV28,ASSLYLYYGYT
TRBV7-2,ASSGGLTDTQY
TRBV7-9,ASSFGQVWGQGNTDTQY
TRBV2,ASSEQGTNTEAF